The sequence of this TCR beta chain was determined in a study of shared clonotypes between healthy human individuals. Turning to the study itself: CD8 memory received one plate per donor, CD8 naive two, CD4 memory three and CD4 naive three.

With regard to this clone: The target antigen is unknown.

Study-wide findings and caveats: Compared with memory subsets, naive subsets generally had larger estimated richness. Sample collection involved blood only; tissue repertoires are likely different.

The table came from immunoSEQ multiplex PCR; TCRdb's copy has only in-frame clones and leaves some out. The sample holds some 2,500,000 clones, over 85% seen once. This CDR3 is 18 amino acids long. V was cut by 6 bases and J by 2 bases, with 23 bases left in between. In germline, CDR1 is MDHEN, CDR2 SYDVKM. The chain carries TRBV28 and TRBJ2-1; D gene ambiguous. This receptor was taken from a man aged 18 to 30 in good health. Some clones in this sample may be carry-over from other donors' samples. The sequenced sample was naive CD4+ T cells from PBMCs. Subset here: CD45RA+ positively selected. The CDR3 nucleotides read TGTGCCAGCAGGTCTGACCTTGGGGTCCCCCGGACCTACAATGAGCAGTTCTTC. It specifies CASRSDLGVPRTYNEQFF.